This is a list of T cell receptor beta chains from one sample in a study of T-cell reconstitution after alpha-beta-depleted transplantation in children. TCRdb ran MiXCR on the PCR reads and lists one entry per CDR3 protein. The table has hundreds of thousands of distinct CDR3 sequences, over 9.5% seen once. The specimen comprised PBMCs from the stem cell graft donor, sampled from the stem cell graft. These receptors were obtained from a human donor who donated a stem cell graft to a child with acute myeloid leukemia. The CDR3 runs from the conserved cysteine through the conserved F or W. D genes are given only for firm matches. Size values are once, few and many counts, or a class for expanded clones, and some rows have none.

j_gene,len,d_gene,abundance,v_gene,CDR3nt,CDR3aa
TRBJ1-4,13,-,many,TRBV3-1,TGTGCCAGCAGCCAAGAACCCTTTGAAAAACTGTTTTTT,CASSQEPFEKLFF
TRBJ1-4,16,-,many,TRBV27,TGTGCCAGCAGTTTAGGGGGGCGCGAAACTAATGAAAAACTGTTTTTT,CASSLGGRETNEKLFF
TRBJ2-1,17,TRBD2,few,TRBV11-3,TGTGCCAGCAGCTTCGGAACTAGCGGGAGCTCCTACAATGAGCAGTTCTTC,CASSFGTSGSSYNEQFF
TRBJ1-5,15,-,few,TRBV28,TGTGCCAGCAGTTCTTTGACGGACCGATGGGCGCCCCAGCATTTT,CASSSLTDRWAPQHF
TRBJ2-7,15,-,many,TRBV6-2/TRBV6-3,TGTGCCAGCAGTTACTCAGGGACGACCTACTACGAGCAGTACTTC,CASSYSGTTYYEQYF
TRBJ2-2,17,TRBD2,few,TRBV5-1,TGCGCCAGCAGCTTGGCTGGTAGCGGGAGGAACACCGGGGAGCTGTTTTTT,CASSLAGSGRNTGELFF
TRBJ1-1,13,TRBD1,few,TRBV29-1,TGCAGCGTTAGTACAGGGGGCTTGACTGAAGCTTTCTTT,CSVSTGGLTEAFF
TRBJ2-1,13,-,many,TRBV20-1,TGCAGTGCTAGGGTCCTAGCGTACAATGAGCAGTTCTTC,CSARVLAYNEQFF
TRBJ2-5,14,-,few,TRBV7-9,TGTGCCAGCAGCTTAGTGAGGGCCGGAGAGACCCAGTACTTC,CASSLVRAGETQYF
TRBJ1-1,16,-,-,TRBV5-1,TGCGCCAGCAGCTTGAGTGGGGATTCTAGCGGCACTGAAGCTTTCTTT,CASSLSGDSSGTEAFF
TRBJ2-4,12,-,-,TRBV11-2,TGTGCCAGCAGCCCCCTCGGGGGACCTCAGTACTTC,CASSPLGGPQYF
TRBJ1-5,14,-,many,TRBV7-2,TGCGCCAGCAGCCTGGACGGGAGCAATCAGCCCCAGCATTTT,CASSLDGSNQPQHF
TRBJ2-3,14,-,few,TRBV7-8,TGTGCCAGCAGCTTAGAGCGGGCCACAGATACGCAGTATTTT,CASSLERATDTQYF
TRBJ2-5,15,TRBD2,-,TRBV20-1,TGCTGTGCTATTAGCGGGAGGGCCTATGGAGAGACCCAGTACTTC,CCAISGRAYGETQYF
TRBJ2-4,13,TRBD1,few,TRBV7-8,TGTGCCAGCAGCCGGGACAGTTTAGACATTCAGTACTTC,CASSRDSLDIQYF
TRBJ2-7,13,-,many,TRBV29-1,TGCAGCGTTGAGGGCAGGGGAACCTACGAGCAGTACTTC,CSVEGRGTYEQYF
TRBJ2-2,13,-,few,TRBV29-1,TGCAGCGTTGTAAAGGGTGGGGCCGGGGAGCTGTTTTTT,CSVVKGGAGELFF
TRBJ2-2,18,-,-,TRBV11-1,TGTGCCAGCAGCACCTCGCAGATGCTCGCAGGGTACACCGGGGAGCTGTTTTTT,CASSTSQMLAGYTGELFF
TRBJ2-7,16,TRBD1,many,TRBV10-3,TGTGCCATCAGTGACGGGACAGGGGATTCTTGGTACGAGCAGTACTTC,CAISDGTGDSWYEQYF
TRBJ1-5,14,TRBD1,-,TRBV3-1,TGTGCCAGCTGCCTACAGGGGGCGGGGCAGCCCCAGCATTTT,CASCLQGAGQPQHF
TRBJ2-3,15,-,-,TRBV18,TGTGCCAGCTCACCACGCCCCGACGGCGGAGATACGCAGTATTTT,CASSPRPDGGDTQYF
TRBJ1-6,13,-,-,TRBV29-1,TGCAGCGTTGAAGAGGCAGCCGGTTCACCCCTCCACTTT,CSVEEAAGSPLHF